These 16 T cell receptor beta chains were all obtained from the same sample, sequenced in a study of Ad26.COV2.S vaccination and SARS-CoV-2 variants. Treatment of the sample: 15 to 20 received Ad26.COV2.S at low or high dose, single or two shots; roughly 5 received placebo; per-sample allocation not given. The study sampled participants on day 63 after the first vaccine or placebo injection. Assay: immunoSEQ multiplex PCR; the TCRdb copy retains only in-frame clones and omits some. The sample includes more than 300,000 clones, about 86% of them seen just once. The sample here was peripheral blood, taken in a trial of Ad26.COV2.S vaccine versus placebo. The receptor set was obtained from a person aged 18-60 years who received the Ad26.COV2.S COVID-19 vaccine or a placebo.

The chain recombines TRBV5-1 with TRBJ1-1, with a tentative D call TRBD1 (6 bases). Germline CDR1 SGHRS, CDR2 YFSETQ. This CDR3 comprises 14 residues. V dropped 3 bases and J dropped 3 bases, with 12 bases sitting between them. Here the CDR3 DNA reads TGCGCCAGCAGCTGGCTAGGGGGGGACACTGAAGCTTTCTTT. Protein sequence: CASSWLGGDTEAFF.

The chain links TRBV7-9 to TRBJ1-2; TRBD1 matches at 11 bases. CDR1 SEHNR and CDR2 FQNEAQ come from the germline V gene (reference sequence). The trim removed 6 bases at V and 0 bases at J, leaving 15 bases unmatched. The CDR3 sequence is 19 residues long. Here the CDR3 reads CASRWTGGLQAMTNYGYTF. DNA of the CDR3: TGTGCCAGCAGATGGACAGGGGGCCTTCAAGCCATGACTAACTATGGCTACACCTTC. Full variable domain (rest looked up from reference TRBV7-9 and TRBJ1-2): DTGVSQNPRHKITKRGQNVTFRCDPISEHNRLYWYRQTLGQGPEFLTYFQNEAQLEKSRLLSDRFSAERPKGSFSTLEIQRTEQGDSAMYLCASRWTGGLQAMTNYGYTFGSGTRLTVV.

Written as DNA, the CDR3 is TGTGCCAGCAGCGACAACAAGACAGGGCTGCCTTCCTACGAGCAGTACTTC. Its translation is CASSDNKTGLPSYEQYF. V is TRBV21-1 and J is TRBJ2-7; no DNA check was done on the table's D call, TRBD1. TRBV21-1 is labeled a pseudogene. The CDR3 consists of 17 residues.

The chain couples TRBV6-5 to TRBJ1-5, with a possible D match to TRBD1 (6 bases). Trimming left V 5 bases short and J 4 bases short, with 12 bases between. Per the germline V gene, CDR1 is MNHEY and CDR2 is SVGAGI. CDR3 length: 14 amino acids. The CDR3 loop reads CASSPDRANQPQHF. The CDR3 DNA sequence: TGTGCCAGCAGTCCGGACAGAGCAAATCAGCCCCAGCATTTT.

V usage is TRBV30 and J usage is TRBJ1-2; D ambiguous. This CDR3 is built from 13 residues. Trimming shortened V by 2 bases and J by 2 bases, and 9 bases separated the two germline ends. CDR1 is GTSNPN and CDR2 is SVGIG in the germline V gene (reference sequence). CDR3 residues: CAWSSARNYGYTF. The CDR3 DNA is TGTGCCTGGAGTTCGGCCAGGAACTATGGCTACACCTTC. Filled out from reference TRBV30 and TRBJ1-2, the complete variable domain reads SQTIHQWPATLVQPVGSPLSLECTVEGTSNPNLYWYRQAAGRGLQLLFYSVGIGQISSEVPQNLSASRPQDRQFILSSKKLLLSDSGFYLCAWSSARNYGYTFGSGTRLTVV.

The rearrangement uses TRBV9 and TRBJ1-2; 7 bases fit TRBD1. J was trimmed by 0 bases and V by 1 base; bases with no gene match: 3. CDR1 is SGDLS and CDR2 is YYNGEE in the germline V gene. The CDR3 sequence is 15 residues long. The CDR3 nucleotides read TGTGCCAGCAGCGTAACGGGACAGCCTAACTATGGCTACACCTTC. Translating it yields CASSVTGQPNYGYTF. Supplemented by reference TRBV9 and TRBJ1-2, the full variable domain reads DSGVTQTPKHLITATGQRVTLRCSPRSGDLSVYWYQQSLDQGLQFLIQYYNGEERAKGNILERFSAQQFPDLHSELNLSSLELGDSALYFCASSVTGQPNYGYTFGSGTRLTVV.

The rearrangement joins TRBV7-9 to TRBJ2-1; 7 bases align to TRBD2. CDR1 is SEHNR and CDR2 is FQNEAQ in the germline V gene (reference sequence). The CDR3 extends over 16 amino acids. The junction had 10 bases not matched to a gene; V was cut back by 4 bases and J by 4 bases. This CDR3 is CASSSYLAVAYNEQFF. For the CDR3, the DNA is TGTGCCAGCAGCTCCTATCTAGCGGTTGCGTACAATGAGCAGTTCTTC.

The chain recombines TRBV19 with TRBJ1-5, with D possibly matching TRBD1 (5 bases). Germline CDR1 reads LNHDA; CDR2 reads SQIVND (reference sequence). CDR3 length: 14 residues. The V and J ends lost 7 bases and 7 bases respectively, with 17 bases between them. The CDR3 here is CASNPRGPLQPQHF. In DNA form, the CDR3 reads TGTGCCAGTAACCCGAGGGGACCTCTGCAGCCCCAGCATTTT. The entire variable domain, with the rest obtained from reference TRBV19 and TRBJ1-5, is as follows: DGGITQSPKYLFRKEGQNVTLSCEQNLNHDAMYWYRQDPGQGLRLIYYSQIVNDFQKGDIAEGYSVSREKKESFPLTVTSAQKNPTAFYLCASNPRGPLQPQHFGDGTRLSIL.

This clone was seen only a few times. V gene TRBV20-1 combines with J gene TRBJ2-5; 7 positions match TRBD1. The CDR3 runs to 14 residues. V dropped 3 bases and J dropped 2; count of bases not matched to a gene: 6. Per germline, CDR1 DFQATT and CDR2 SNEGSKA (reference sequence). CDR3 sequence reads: CSASGDRTQETQYF. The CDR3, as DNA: TGCAGTGCTAGTGGGGACAGAACACAAGAGACCCAGTACTTC.

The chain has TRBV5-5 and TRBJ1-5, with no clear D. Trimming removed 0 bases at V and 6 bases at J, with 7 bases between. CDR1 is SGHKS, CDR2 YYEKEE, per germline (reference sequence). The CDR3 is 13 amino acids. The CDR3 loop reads CASSLVLSQPQHF. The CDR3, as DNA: TGTGCCAGCAGCTTGGTTCTGAGTCAGCCCCAGCATTTT.

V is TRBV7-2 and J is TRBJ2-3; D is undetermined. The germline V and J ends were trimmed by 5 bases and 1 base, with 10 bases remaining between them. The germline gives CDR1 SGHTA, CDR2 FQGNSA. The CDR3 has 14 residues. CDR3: CASSHYPGTDTQYF. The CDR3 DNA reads TGTGCCAGCAGCCATTACCCCGGCACAGATACGCAGTATTTT.

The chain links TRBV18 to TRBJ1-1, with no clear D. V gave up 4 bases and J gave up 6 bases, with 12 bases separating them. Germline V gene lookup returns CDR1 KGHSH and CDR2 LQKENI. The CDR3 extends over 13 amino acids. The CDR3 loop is CASSQVARSEAFF. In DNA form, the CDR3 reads TGTGCCAGCTCACAGGTAGCCCGGTCTGAAGCTTTCTTT.

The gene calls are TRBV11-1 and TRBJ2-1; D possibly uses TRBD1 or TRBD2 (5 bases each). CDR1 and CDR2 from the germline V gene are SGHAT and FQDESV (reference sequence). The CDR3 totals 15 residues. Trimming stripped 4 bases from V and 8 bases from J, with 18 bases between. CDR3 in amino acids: CASSSGPLGGYEQFF. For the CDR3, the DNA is TGTGCCAGCAGCTCTGGTCCCCTTGGGGGATATGAGCAGTTCTTC.

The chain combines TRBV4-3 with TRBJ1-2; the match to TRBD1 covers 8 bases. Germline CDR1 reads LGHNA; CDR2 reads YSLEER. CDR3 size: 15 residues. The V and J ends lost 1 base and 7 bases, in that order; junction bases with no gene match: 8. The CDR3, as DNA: TGCGCCAGCAGCCAAGTGGGACAGGAATTCTCTGGCTACACCTTC. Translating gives CASSQVGQEFSGYTF.

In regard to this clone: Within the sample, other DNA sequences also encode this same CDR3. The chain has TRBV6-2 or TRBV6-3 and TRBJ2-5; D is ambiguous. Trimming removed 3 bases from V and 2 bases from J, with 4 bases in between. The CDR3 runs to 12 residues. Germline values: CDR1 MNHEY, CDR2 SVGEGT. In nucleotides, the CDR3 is TGTGCCAGCAGTTATCGACAAGAGACCCAGTACTTC. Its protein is CASSYRQETQYF.

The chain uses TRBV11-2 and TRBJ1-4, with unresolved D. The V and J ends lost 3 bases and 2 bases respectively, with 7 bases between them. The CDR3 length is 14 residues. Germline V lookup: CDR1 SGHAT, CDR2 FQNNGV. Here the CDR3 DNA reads TGTGCCAGCAGCTTTTCGGGTACTAATGAAAAACTGTTTTTT. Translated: CASSFSGTNEKLFF.